Presented here are 25 T cell receptor beta chains from one specimen sequenced in a study of shared clonotypes between healthy human individuals. Using immunoSEQ multiplex PCR, the repertoire was profiled, and TCRdb retains in-frame clones only, with some absent. The top ten hold about 0.39% of the sample, which has some 2.4 million clones, 93% seen once. Source material: naive CD4+ T cells from PBMCs. The subset denotes: CD45RA+ positively selected. These receptors were obtained from a man between 18 and 35 years old in good health. Some clones in this sample may be carry-over from other donors' samples.

V gene TRBV6-1 combines with J gene TRBJ1-2; TRBD1 is a possible D gene (5 bases). The CDR3 length is 13 residues. The germline V gene has CDR1 MNHNS and CDR2 SASEGT. V was trimmed by 5 bases and J by 4 bases, leaving 11 bases between them. The CDR3 DNA is TGTGCCAGCAGTTCCCCAGGGCTCTATGGCTACACCTTC. It is translated as CASSSPGLYGYTF.

The chain carries TRBV5-4 and TRBJ1-1; the D gene is possibly TRBD1 (6 bases). In germline, CDR1 is SGHNT, CDR2 YYREEE (reference sequence). The length of the CDR3 is 14 residues. V lost 3 bases and J lost 3, with 12 bases in between. The DNA of the CDR3 is TGTGCCAGCAGCTCACCAGGGGTTTACACTGAAGCTTTCTTT. This gives the protein CASSSPGVYTEAFF.

This rearrangement joins TRBV20-1 to TRBJ2-1; no definite D call. This CDR3 comprises 11 residues. The V gene's germline CDR1 is DFQATT and CDR2 SNEGSKA (reference sequence). V lost 0 bases and J 9 bases, leaving 6 bases between the germline ends. The CDR3 sequence: CSARDNPEQFF. The CDR3 nucleotides read TGCAGTGCTAGAGATAACCCTGAGCAGTTCTTC.

On this clone itself: One junction end disagrees with the germline gene, perhaps due to a read error. The chain links TRBV6-5 to TRBJ2-2; D uncertain. Germline lookup yields CDR1 MNHEY and CDR2 SVGAGI. This CDR3 has 12 residues. The CDR3 is CAISDESGELFF. Written as DNA, the CDR3 is TGTGCCATCAGTGACGAGAGCGGGGAGCTGTTTTTT.

V is TRBV7-2 and J is TRBJ2-5, with 16 bases that match TRBD2. This CDR3 has 19 amino acids. Germline CDR1 and CDR2: SGHTA and FQGNSA. Trimming removed 1 base from V and 4 bases from J; junction bases left unmatched: 9. CDR3 amino acids: CASSLEGLAGGRLSETQYF. As DNA, the CDR3 is TGTGCCAGCAGCTTAGAGGGACTAGCGGGAGGGCGTCTTTCAGAGACCCAGTACTTC.

The genes are TRBV25-1 and TRBJ2-1; maybe TRBD1 (5 bases). Germline CDR1 reads MGHDK; CDR2 reads SYGVNS. V dropped 1 base and J dropped 12 bases, with 16 bases sitting between them. The CDR3 is 14 residues long. Written as DNA, the CDR3 is TGTGCCAGCAGTGAATTCCAGGGTGCGATGGGGCAGTTCTTC. This gives the protein CASSEFQGAMGQFF.

As to this clone: Other DNA sequences in this sample translate to the same CDR3. The chain has TRBV19 and TRBJ2-7; TRBD2 aligns across 11 bases. The germline V gene has CDR1 LNHDA and CDR2 SQIVND (reference sequence). CDR3 length: 15 residues. The junction had 3 bases not matched to a gene; V was cut back by 5 bases and J by 0 bases. DNA for the CDR3: TGTGCCAGTAGTCCCGGGACTAGCGGCTCCTACGAGCAGTACTTC. Residues: CASSPGTSGSYEQYF.

This rearrangement joins TRBV5-1 to TRBJ1-1; no definite D call. The V end was cut by 0 bases, the J end by 0 bases, with 18 bases between. The CDR3 covers 18 residues. Looked up from germline, CDR1 is SGHRS and CDR2 is YFSETQ. CDR3 residues: CASSLAVSIGTMNTEAFF. CDR3 DNA sequence: TGCGCCAGCAGCTTGGCGGTCTCGATCGGTACCATGAACACTGAAGCTTTCTTT. Supplemented by reference TRBV5-1 and TRBJ1-1, the full variable domain reads KAGVTQTPRYLIKTRGQQVTLSCSPISGHRSVSWYQQTPGQGLQFLFEYFSETQRNKGNFPGRFSGRQFSNSRSEMNVSTLELGDSALYLCASSLAVSIGTMNTEAFFGQGTRLTVV.

The CDR3 nucleotides are TGTGCCAGCAGTGTAGTCAGTCAACGAAACTATGGCTACACCTTC. Protein product: CASSVVSQRNYGYTF. The chain has TRBV6-1 and TRBJ1-2; D unresolved. CDR3 length: 15 amino acids. Between the trimmed V and J ends, which lost 4 bases and 2 bases, there was a span of 14 bases. Germline V gene lookup returns CDR1 MNHNS and CDR2 SASEGT.

As regards this clone: Other DNA sequences of this sample code for an identical CDR3. The chain has TRBV18 and TRBJ1-4, with unresolved D. There are 13 residues in the CDR3. V was cut by 3 bases and J by 4 bases, with 6 bases left in between. In germline, CDR1 is KGHSH, CDR2 LQKENI. CDR3 sequence (DNA): TGTGCCAGCTCACCTGGAGTTAATGAAAAACTGTTTTTT. This codes for CASSPGVNEKLFF.

V usage is TRBV5-1 and J usage is TRBJ2-2; D is perhaps TRBD2 (6 bases). CDR3 length equals 16 residues. Trimming cost V 4 bases and J 5 bases, with 18 bases left between them. Germline V CDR1 and CDR2: SGHRS, YFSETQ. CDR3 bases: TGCGCCAGCAGCCCACCCACGACTAGGGATACCGGGGAGCTGTTTTTT. Amino acid sequence: CASSPPTTRDTGELFF.

The rearrangement joins TRBV7-2 to TRBJ2-1; D not certain. Between the trimmed V and J ends, which lost 5 bases and 5 bases, there was a span of 16 bases. This CDR3 is built from 15 residues. CDR1 is SGHTA, CDR2 FQGNSA, per germline. DNA of the CDR3: TGTGCCAGCAGCCCCCCCCACTACGCAGACAATGAGCAGTTCTTC. As protein: CASSPPHYADNEQFF.

The chain combines TRBV7-3 with TRBJ2-7; 11 nucleotides agree with TRBD1. Germline V gene data show CDR1 as SGHTA and CDR2 as FQGTGA. J lost 6 bases, V lost 5 bases, and 3 bases had no gene match. This CDR3 spans 13 amino acids. CDR3 residues: CASSPGTGGEQYF. The CDR3 nucleotides read TGTGCCAGCAGCCCAGGGACAGGGGGCGAGCAGTACTTC.

The chain joins TRBV19 to TRBJ1-1; 7 bases match TRBD1. Germline V lookup: CDR1 LNHDA, CDR2 SQIVND (reference sequence). This CDR3 comprises 13 residues. The ends lost 2 bases at V and 7 bases at J; junction bases unmatched: 4. The CDR3 DNA reads as TGTGCCAGTAGTATACTCAGGGGGAGTGAAGCTTTCTTT. Its translation: CASSILRGSEAFF.

Notes on this clone: This sample also contains other DNA sequences that code for the same CDR3. This rearrangement joins TRBV4-1 to TRBJ2-5; D not certain. Trimming cost V 2 bases and J 4 bases, with 11 bases left between them. CDR3 length: 14 residues. The germline V gene has CDR1 MGHRA and CDR2 YSYEKL. This CDR3 is CASSQPDGRETQYF. CDR3 sequence (DNA): TGCGCCAGCAGCCAACCCGACGGAAGAGAGACCCAGTACTTC.

The V and J genes are TRBV25-1 and TRBJ1-3; maybe TRBD1 (5 bases). The CDR3 contains 15 residues. The germline CDR1 and CDR2 sequences are MGHDK and SYGVNS. Trimming stripped 3 bases from V and 4 bases from J, with 13 bases between. CDR3 protein: CASSDLGAQGNTIYF. The CDR3 coding sequence is TGTGCCAGCAGTGATCTAGGGGCGCAGGGAAACACCATATATTTT. Full variable domain (missing parts from reference TRBV25-1 and TRBJ1-3): EADIYQTPRYLVIGTGKKITLECSQTMGHDKMYWYQQDPGMELHLIHYSYGVNSTEKGDLSSESTVSRIRTEHFPLTLESARPSHTSQYLCASSDLGAQGNTIYFGEGSWLTVV.

This chain uses TRBV5-4 with TRBJ2-1; 9 nucleotides agree with TRBD1. The CDR3 has 15 residues. Germline values: CDR1 SGHNT, CDR2 YYREEE (reference sequence). Trimming at V came to 7 bases and at J to 8 bases, leaving 13 bases not matched to a gene. DNA for the CDR3: TGTGCCAGCGGAGCCTACAGGGGGCGGATAGATGAGCAGTTCTTC. It encodes CASGAYRGRIDEQFF. The whole variable domain, filled in from reference TRBV5-4 and TRBJ2-1, reads ETGVTQSPTHLIKTRGQQVTLRCSSQSGHNTVSWYQQALGQGPQFIFQYYREEENGRGNFPPRFSGLQFPNYSSELNVNALELDDSALYLCASGAYRGRIDEQFFGPGTRLTVL.

This clone was found once. Other DNA sequences from this sample encode an identical CDR3 as well. The chain uses TRBV5-1 and TRBJ2-5, with 15 bases identical to TRBD2. The CDR3 runs to 16 residues. Trimming cost V 4 bases and J 2 bases; bases outside gene matches: 3. Germline values: CDR1 SGHRS, CDR2 YFSETQ. In DNA, the CDR3 is TGCGCCAGCAGCCCCGGACTAGCGGGAGGGCAAGAGACCCAGTACTTC. Protein: CASSPGLAGGQETQYF.

This chain connects TRBV7-2 to TRBJ2-1; tentative D call: TRBD2 (6 bases). Germline V CDR1 and CDR2: SGHTA, FQGNSA. The CDR3 has 14 residues. The V end was cut by 1 base, the J end by 9 bases, with 13 bases between. The CDR3 loop reads CASSLDGGGREQFF. The CDR3 region has the DNA TGTGCCAGCAGCTTAGATGGGGGAGGTCGTGAGCAGTTCTTC.

This CDR3 is CASSAAPGQGTEAFF. CDR3 DNA: TGTGCCAGCAGCGCCGCCCCGGGACAGGGAACTGAAGCTTTCTTT. The V gene is TRBV7-9, the J gene TRBJ1-1; 9 bases align to TRBD1. The trim removed 5 bases at V and 5 bases at J, leaving 9 bases unmatched. Per the germline V gene, CDR1 is SEHNR and CDR2 is FQNEAQ (reference sequence). CDR3 length: 15 amino acids.

The V gene is TRBV20-1, the J gene TRBJ2-5; D is unclear. CDR1 and CDR2 (germline): DFQATT, SNEGSKA (reference sequence). The CDR3 is 11 amino acids. Trimming took off 6 bases at V and 4 bases at J, with 9 bases between the two ends. CDR3 DNA: TGCAGTGCCGCCCTCCTAGAGACCCAGTACTTC. Its protein is CSAALLETQYF.

This sequence joins TRBV27 and TRBJ2-5; TRBD2 is a possible D gene (6 bases). V lost 3 bases, J lost 2 bases, and 7 bases lay in between. Germline assignment: CDR1 MNHEY and CDR2 SMNVEV (reference sequence). The CDR3 is made up of 13 amino acids. As DNA, the CDR3 is TGTGCCAGCAGTTTGCGGGATCAAGAGACCCAGTACTTC. Residues: CASSLRDQETQYF.

The chain is built from TRBV10-3 and TRBJ2-2; 7 positions agree with TRBD1. The CDR3 runs to 15 residues. The V gene end was trimmed by 6 bases and the J gene end by 5 bases; junction bases not matched to a gene: 9. Germline values: CDR1 ENHRY, CDR2 SYGVKD. The CDR3: CAIRTGQVETGELFF. In DNA form, the CDR3 reads TGTGCCATCAGGACAGGACAGGTTGAAACCGGGGAGCTGTTTTTT.

The J gene is TRBJ2-3, the V gene TRBV7-8; possibly TRBD2 for D (6 bases). This CDR3 spans 18 amino acids. Germline CDR1 and CDR2: SGHVS and FQNEAQ. Trimming shortened V by 1 base and J by 4 bases, and 21 bases separated the two germline ends. CDR3 residues: CASSLGGFGSPGADTQYF. The CDR3 nucleotides read TGTGCCAGCAGCTTAGGGGGGTTCGGTTCCCCGGGAGCAGATACGCAGTATTTT.

The chain employs TRBV6-6 and TRBJ1-4, with TRBD1 matching 7 bases. V shed 5 bases and J 7 bases; nucleotides not matched to a gene: 10. The CDR3 extends over 15 amino acids. Looked up from germline, CDR1 is MNHNY and CDR2 is SVGAGI (reference sequence). This CDR3 is CASSDFRGGAEKLFF. In DNA, the CDR3 is TGTGCCAGCAGTGACTTCAGGGGGGGTGCTGAAAAACTGTTTTTT.